Following are 16 T cell receptor beta chains from one sample sequenced in a study of shared clonotypes between healthy human individuals. The data were produced by immunoSEQ multiplex PCR, yet TCRdb's version contains in-frame clones alone and is incomplete. This table holds 2 million to 2.5 million clones, 90% to 95% found once. Specimen: naive CD4+ T cells from PBMCs. Subset described: CD45RA+ positively selected. The source is a man between 18 and 29 years old in good health. Some clones in this sample may be carry-over from other donors' samples.

The V gene is TRBV5-6, the J gene TRBJ1-2; D gene uncertain. Trimming took off 4 bases at V and 7 bases at J, with 8 bases between the two ends. The germline CDR1 and CDR2 sequences are SGHDT and YYEEEE. The CDR3 totals 11 residues. The CDR3 sequence: CASSQSVGYTF. The CDR3 DNA reads TGTGCCAGCAGCCAATCGGTTGGCTACACCTTC.

V gene TRBV7-9 combines with J gene TRBJ2-5; 7 bases map to TRBD1. The J call may be incorrect, as the DNA end agrees better with TRBJ2-7. This CDR3 spans 15 amino acids. Germline assignment: CDR1 SEHNR and CDR2 FQNEAQ (reference sequence). The CDR3 spells CASSLGTGPSYEQYF. The CDR3 nucleotides read TGTGCCAGCAGCTTAGGGACAGGCCCCTCCTACGAGCAGTACTTC.

The chain links TRBV28 to TRBJ1-2; weak D call: TRBD1 (5 bases). CDR1 MDHEN and CDR2 SYDVKM come from the germline V gene. The length of the CDR3 is 15 residues. Trimming cost V 3 bases and J 1 base, with 12 bases left between them. This CDR3 is CASSFQGPLNYGYTF. In DNA, the CDR3 is TGTGCCAGCAGTTTTCAGGGACCCCTTAACTATGGCTACACCTTC.

The chain links TRBV29-1 to TRBJ2-7; 7 nucleotides line up with TRBD2. J was trimmed by 6 bases and V by 5 bases; bases with no gene match: 7. The CDR3 loop spans 12 amino acids. Per germline, CDR1 SQVTM and CDR2 ANQGSEA. This CDR3 is CSVLAGVPEQYF. CDR3 in DNA: TGCAGCGTTCTTGCGGGAGTGCCCGAGCAGTACTTC.

The V call is TRBV11-1, the J call TRBJ2-7, with 11 nucleotides matching TRBD2. The CDR3 is 18 amino acids. Germline lookup yields CDR1 SGHAT and CDR2 FQDESV (reference sequence). The V segment lost 2 bases and the J segment 4 bases; nucleotides outside the gene matches: 13. The CDR3 is CASSLRRLAGGPPYEQYF. As DNA, the CDR3 is TGTGCCAGCAGCTTAAGGCGGCTAGCGGGAGGACCCCCGTACGAGCAGTACTTC.

The rearrangement joins TRBV9 to TRBJ2-5; D is possibly TRBD1 or TRBD2 (6 bases each). The V and J ends lost 3 bases and 4 bases respectively, with 16 bases between them. Germline V lookup: CDR1 SGDLS, CDR2 YYNGEE. The CDR3 runs 15 residues. The CDR3 sequence: CASSAQGRSSETQYF. CDR3 bases: TGTGCCAGCAGCGCCCAGGGGAGGAGTTCAGAGACCCAGTACTTC.

The chain uses TRBV28 and TRBJ1-2; D is uncertain. The CDR3 runs 11 residues. Trimming removed 8 bases at V and 8 bases at J, with 12 bases between. Per the germline V gene, CDR1 is MDHEN and CDR2 is SYDVKM. Written as DNA, the CDR3 is TGTGCCAGCCAAATACGTCTGGGCTACACCTTC. Amino acids: CASQIRLGYTF.

The chain is built from TRBV4-2 and TRBJ2-5; TRBD2 is a possible D gene (5 bases). Germline CDR1 LGHNA, CDR2 YNFKEQ. The CDR3 has 15 amino acids. Trimming cost V 4 bases and J 5 bases, with 17 bases left between them. CDR3 loop: CASSPKAGTGETQYF. In DNA, the CDR3 is TGTGCCAGCAGCCCCAAGGCGGGTACCGGGGAGACCCAGTACTTC.

The gene calls are TRBV6-1 and TRBJ2-7; the D is unclear. CDR1 is MNHNS, CDR2 SASEGT, per germline. The CDR3 is 13 residues long. With 0 bases removed from V and 7 bases from J, the gap between germline ends came to 10 bases. Here the CDR3 reads CASSEANNSEQYF. DNA of the CDR3: TGTGCCAGCAGTGAAGCCAACAACTCGGAGCAGTACTTC.

V usage is TRBV6-5 and J usage is TRBJ2-1, with 7 bases identical to TRBD2. With V trimmed by 7 bases and J by 4 bases, 4 bases remained unmatched. This CDR3 is built from 13 residues. Germline lookup yields CDR1 MNHEY and CDR2 SVGAGI. The CDR3 protein is CASKRDLYNEQFF. The CDR3 coding sequence is TGTGCCAGCAAGCGGGACCTATACAATGAGCAGTTCTTC.

The V call is TRBV2, the J call TRBJ2-1; 7 bases align to TRBD1. V trimming: 9 bases; J trimming: 8 bases; junction bases outside the gene matches: 7. This CDR3 is 12 amino acids long. The germline V gene encodes CDR1 SNHLY and CDR2 FYNNEI. The CDR3 sequence: CASRDSGHEQFF. The CDR3 DNA is TGTGCCAGTAGGGACAGCGGACATGAGCAGTTCTTC.

The rearrangement uses TRBV19 and TRBJ1-4; D is perhaps TRBD1 (5 bases). Between the trimmed V and J ends, which lost 6 bases and 7 bases, there was a span of 15 bases. From germline, CDR1 is LNHDA and CDR2 SQIVND (reference sequence). There are 14 residues in the CDR3. CDR3 amino acids: CASRRGGESEKLFF. The CDR3, as DNA: TGTGCCAGTAGGCGGGGCGGGGAAAGTGAAAAACTGTTTTTT.

This sequence joins TRBV7-2 and TRBJ2-3; D is undetermined. Looked up from germline, CDR1 is SGHTA and CDR2 is FQGNSA. The CDR3 has 17 residues. Trimming shortened V by 3 bases and J by 2 bases, and 18 bases separated the two germline ends. The CDR3 DNA sequence: TGTGCCAGCAGCTTGAGTGCAGAACACCCGACCACAGATACGCAGTATTTT. Translated, it gives CASSLSAEHPTTDTQYF.

As DNA, the CDR3 is TGCAGCGTCCGAGCCGGGACGGAGACCCAGTACTTC. Translation: CSVRAGTETQYF. This chain joins TRBV29-1 and TRBJ2-5; D may match TRBD1 or TRBD2 (5 bases each). V lost 6 bases and J lost 5, with 13 bases in between. In germline, CDR1 is SQVTM, CDR2 ANQGSEA. This CDR3 region has 12 residues.

V gene TRBV28 combines with J gene TRBJ2-7; TRBD1 matches at 7 bases. The CDR3 has 15 amino acids. V lost 3 bases to trimming and J lost 1 base; unmatched junction nucleotides: 6. Germline CDR1 and CDR2: MDHEN and SYDVKM. Here the CDR3 DNA reads TGTGCCAGCAGTTTGACAGGGTGGGATTCCTACGAGCAGTACTTC. It encodes CASSLTGWDSYEQYF. The variable domain in full, completed from reference TRBV28 and TRBJ2-7, reads DVKVTQSSRYLVKRTGEKVFLECVQDMDHENMFWYRQDPGLGLRLIYFSYDVKMKEKGDIPEGYSVSREKKERFSLILESASTNQTSMYLCASSLTGWDSYEQYFGPGTRLTVT.

The chain joins TRBV2 to TRBJ2-1; D gene ambiguous. CDR1 SNHLY and CDR2 FYNNEI come from the germline V gene. The V end lost 6 bases, the J end lost 7 bases, and 7 bases lay between the germline ends. The CDR3 covers 11 residues. CDR3 in amino acids: CASRKENEQFF. DNA for the CDR3: TGTGCCAGCAGGAAGGAGAATGAGCAGTTCTTC.